The 22 T cell receptor beta chains presented below share a single source sample, sequenced in a study of early T cells in non-severe SARS-CoV-2 infection. TCRdb reprocessed the 5' RACE reads with MiXCR, giving one entry per CDR3 protein. The data contain about 58,000 distinct CDR3 sequences, roughly an eighth of them seen just once; the ten biggest clones take up 10%. Sequenced: whole blood. The origin of the receptors is an adult who was a healthcare worker with PCR-confirmed SARS-CoV-2 infection or an uninfected control (not recorded which).

This clonotype was seen a handful of times. This chain joins TRBV7-3 and TRBJ1-1; D gene unclear. This CDR3 is 13 amino acids long. Germline values: CDR1 SGHTA, CDR2 FQGTGA. V dropped 1 base and J dropped 4 bases, with 7 bases sitting between them. The CDR3: CASSLNPATEAFF. The CDR3 bases are TGTGCCAGCAGCTTAAACCCGGCCACTGAAGCTTTCTTT.

There are many counts of this clonotype. The V and J genes are TRBV7-9 and TRBJ2-1; D unclear. The V end was cut by 7 bases, the J end by 5 bases, with 18 bases between. The CDR3 length is 15 residues. CDR1 is SEHNR, CDR2 FQNEAQ, per germline (reference sequence). CDR3 region: CASTNGILWDNEQFF. The CDR3 DNA is TGTGCCAGCACCAACGGCATCCTCTGGGACAATGAGCAGTTCTTC.

The chain couples TRBV4-3 to TRBJ2-2; D gene unclear. Trimming removed 1 base from V and 1 base from J, with 10 bases in between. Per the germline V gene, CDR1 is LGHNA and CDR2 is YSLEER. The CDR3 loop spans 16 amino acids. In DNA form, the CDR3 reads TGCGCCAGCAGCCAAGTAAAGGGCTTGAACACCGGGGAGCTGTTTTTT. Protein product: CASSQVKGLNTGELFF.

The CDR3 DNA sequence: TGCAGCGTTAGACTAAACAATGAGCAGTTCTTC. Protein sequence: CSVRLNNEQFF. This chain joins TRBV29-1 and TRBJ2-1, with TRBD2 as a possible D gene (5 bases). The germline CDR1 and CDR2 sequences are SQVTM and ANQGSEA. This CDR3 spans 11 amino acids. The V and J ends lost 5 bases and 5 bases respectively, with 7 bases between them.

This chain links TRBV6-6 with TRBJ1-5; no definite D call. Germline CDR1 and CDR2: MNHNY and SVGAGI (reference sequence). The CDR3 consists of 15 residues. V was shortened by 0 bases and J by 7 bases, with 13 bases between the two germline ends. CDR3 protein: CASSYSIRGGQPQHF. In DNA, the CDR3 is TGTGCCAGCAGTTACTCGATTCGGGGAGGGCAGCCCCAGCATTTT.

This clonotype has just a few counts. The rearrangement links TRBV5-1 to TRBJ1-6; no reliable D call. Trimming left V 4 bases short and J 7 bases short, with 6 bases between. The germline V gene encodes CDR1 SGHRS and CDR2 YFSETQ. This CDR3 has 12 residues. CDR3 region: CASSAENSPLHF. Written as DNA, the CDR3 is TGCGCCAGCAGCGCCGAAAATTCACCCCTCCACTTT.

This chain connects TRBV7-9 to TRBJ1-5, with TRBD1 matching over 7 bases. With V trimmed by 3 bases and J by 7 bases, 3 bases remained unmatched. The germline V gene encodes CDR1 SEHNR and CDR2 FQNEAQ (reference sequence). The CDR3 consists of 13 residues. The CDR3 loop is CASSFRGQQPQHF. As DNA, the CDR3 is TGTGCCAGCAGCTTCAGGGGACAGCAGCCCCAGCATTTT.

The chain links TRBV7-2 to TRBJ1-3; no clear D. Trimming took off 1 base at V and 16 bases at J, with 11 bases between the two ends. The germline gives CDR1 SGHTA, CDR2 FQGNSA. The CDR3 runs to 11 residues. Written as DNA, the CDR3 is TGTGCCAGCAGCTTAGGTCTAGTAAAGTATTTT. As protein: CASSLGLVKYF.

V is TRBV7-9 and J is TRBJ1-1; a possible D gene is TRBD1 (6 bases). This CDR3 comprises 14 residues. The germline V gene encodes CDR1 SEHNR and CDR2 FQNEAQ (reference sequence). The V end lost 5 bases, the J end lost 0 bases, and 10 bases lay between the germline ends. The CDR3: CASSGGPMNTEAFF. Here the CDR3 DNA reads TGTGCCAGCAGCGGGGGGCCGATGAACACTGAAGCTTTCTTT.

This clonotype was detected only a few times. The chain recombines TRBV7-8 with TRBJ2-5, with TRBD1 matching 11 bases. The CDR3 is made up of 17 amino acids. V trimming: 0 bases; J trimming: 5 bases; junction bases outside the gene matches: 8. Germline-derived CDR1 and CDR2 are SGHVS and FQNEAQ. CDR3: CASSLARRTGGVETQYF. CDR3 coding DNA: TGTGCCAGCAGCTTAGCGAGAAGGACAGGGGGCGTGGAGACCCAGTACTTC.

The sample holds many counts of this clonotype. The J gene is TRBJ1-5, the V gene TRBV12-3 or TRBV12-4; 8 bases agree with TRBD1. V dropped 6 bases and J dropped 2; count of bases not matched to a gene: 6. The CDR3 has 15 residues. CDR3 DNA sequence: TGTGCCAGCAGCTCCGGACAGGGCGGCAATCAGCCCCAGCATTTT. It yields the protein CASSSGQGGNQPQHF.

In its sample, this clonotype was seen many times. The gene calls are TRBV7-3 and TRBJ1-4, with 7 bases fitting TRBD1. Germline CDR1 and CDR2: SGHTA and FQGTGA. This CDR3 comprises 15 residues. J was trimmed by 5 bases and V by 0 bases; bases with no gene match: 3. CDR3 coding DNA: TGTGCCAGCAGCTTAACCGGGACAGCAAATGAAAAACTGTTTTTT. Amino acid sequence: CASSLTGTANEKLFF.

Many counts were recorded for this clonotype. The rearrangement uses TRBV19 and TRBJ2-2, with TRBD1 as a possible D gene (5 bases). The CDR3 contains 16 residues. The V end lost 1 base, the J end lost 5 bases, and 14 bases lay between the germline ends. Germline CDR1 and CDR2: LNHDA and SQIVND (reference sequence). The CDR3 loop reads CASSIGTGTSTGELFF. The CDR3 nucleotides are TGTGCCAGTAGTATAGGAACAGGTACTTCAACCGGGGAGCTGTTTTTT.

The CDR3: CASSQTSGGNYEQYF. In nucleotides, the CDR3 is TGCGCCAGCAGCCAAACTAGCGGGGGCAACTACGAGCAGTACTTC. The chain carries TRBV4-1 and TRBJ2-7; 11 nucleotides agree with TRBD2. Germline V gene lookup returns CDR1 MGHRA and CDR2 YSYEKL. The CDR3 length is 15 residues. J gave up 3 bases and V 2 bases, and 3 bases lay outside the gene matches.

This clonotype was picked up many times. The chain recombines TRBV7-9 with TRBJ2-1; 9 bases fit TRBD1. The CDR3 is made up of 15 amino acids. Germline-derived CDR1 and CDR2 are SEHNR and FQNEAQ (reference sequence). The trim removed 5 bases at V and 7 bases at J, leaving 9 bases unmatched. CDR3 residues: CASSPGQGGWNEQFF. CDR3 bases: TGTGCCAGCAGCCCGGGACAGGGTGGGTGGAATGAGCAGTTCTTC.

The chain has TRBV7-3 and TRBJ1-3; D not certain. The germline gives CDR1 SGHTA, CDR2 FQGTGA. Trimming cost V 5 bases and J 0 bases, with 11 bases left between them. CDR3 length equals 15 residues. The CDR3 spells CASSGSTDSGNTIYF. DNA of the CDR3: TGTGCCAGCAGCGGATCTACGGACTCTGGAAACACCATATATTTT.

The chain couples TRBV19 to TRBJ2-4; 10 bases fit TRBD1. The V and J ends lost 4 bases and 0 bases, in that order; junction bases with no gene match: 9. The CDR3 has 18 residues. The V gene's germline CDR1 is LNHDA and CDR2 SQIVND (reference sequence). CDR3 nucleotide sequence: TGTGCCAGTAGTACCGGGACAGGGGACTTTATAGCCAAAAACATTCAGTACTTC. Encoded protein: CASSTGTGDFIAKNIQYF.

The rearrangement uses TRBV5-6 and TRBJ1-6; D is possibly TRBD1 (5 bases). CDR3 length: 16 residues. CDR1 and CDR2 from the germline V gene are SGHDT and YYEEEE. The V gene lost 5 bases and the J gene lost 3 bases, with 15 bases spanning the gap. CDR3 region: CASRSMRGDYNSPLHF. The CDR3 DNA follows: TGTGCCAGCAGAAGTATGAGGGGAGACTATAATTCACCCCTCCACTTT.

This clonotype was detected only once. The chain joins TRBV3-1 to TRBJ1-1; no reliable D call. Trimming removed 1 base from V and 4 bases from J, with 13 bases in between. Germline CDR1 reads LGHDT; CDR2 reads YNNKEL (reference sequence). The CDR3 has 15 residues. Here the CDR3 reads CASSQASRPTTEAFF. In DNA, the CDR3 is TGTGCCAGCAGCCAAGCAAGTCGGCCGACCACTGAAGCTTTCTTT.

This clonotype was seen a handful of times. The rearrangement uses TRBV20-1 and TRBJ2-2; 8 bases match TRBD2. This CDR3 region has 17 residues. Germline CDR1 is DFQATT and CDR2 is SNEGSKA (reference sequence). J lost 3 bases, V lost 0 bases, and 9 bases had no gene match. Written as DNA, the CDR3 is TGCAGTGCTAGAGATTTTACGGGGGGGCTAGACACCGGGGAGCTGTTTTTT. Translating it yields CSARDFTGGLDTGELFF.

The chain carries TRBV4-3 and TRBJ1-3; D gene ambiguous. Trimming removed 1 base from V and 0 bases from J, with 4 bases in between. The CDR3 runs to 14 residues. Germline lookup yields CDR1 LGHNA and CDR2 YSLEER. The CDR3 bases are TGCGCCAGCAGCCAAGGGAACTCTGGAAACACCATATATTTT. Translating gives CASSQGNSGNTIYF.

This clonotype came up a few times. The V and J genes are TRBV11-2 and TRBJ1-3; D ambiguous. Germline V lookup: CDR1 SGHAT, CDR2 FQNNGV. V lost 1 base and J lost 6, with 1 base in between. The CDR3 runs 11 residues. This CDR3 is CASSLANTIYF. CDR3 nucleotide sequence: TGTGCCAGCAGCTTAGCAAACACCATATATTTT.